This entry features one T cell receptor (beta chain) sequence. The antigen is not known. Clones were sequenced by immunoSEQ multiplex PCR, and TCRdb holds only the in-frame ones, with some missing. In the table there are 130,000 or so clones, about 90% of which are singletons. This specimen comes from a study of T cell responses to AZD1222 COVID-19 vaccine. Germline loops: CDR1 PRHDT, CDR2 FYEKMQ (reference sequence). The CDR3 extends over 12 amino acids. Trimming pared 1 base from V and 8 bases from J, leaving 6 bases between. Study results and caveats: Breadth and depth of Spike-specific TCRs rose after two AZD1222 doses.

The specimen was peripheral blood, collected on day 0 of AZD1222 vaccination. This receptor was taken from an adult in good health. The V and J genes are TRBV13 and TRBJ2-1; D is unclear. The CDR3 DNA sequence: TGTGCCAGCAGCTTAGAGGGTGATGAGCAGTTCTTC. Protein: CASSLEGDEQFF.